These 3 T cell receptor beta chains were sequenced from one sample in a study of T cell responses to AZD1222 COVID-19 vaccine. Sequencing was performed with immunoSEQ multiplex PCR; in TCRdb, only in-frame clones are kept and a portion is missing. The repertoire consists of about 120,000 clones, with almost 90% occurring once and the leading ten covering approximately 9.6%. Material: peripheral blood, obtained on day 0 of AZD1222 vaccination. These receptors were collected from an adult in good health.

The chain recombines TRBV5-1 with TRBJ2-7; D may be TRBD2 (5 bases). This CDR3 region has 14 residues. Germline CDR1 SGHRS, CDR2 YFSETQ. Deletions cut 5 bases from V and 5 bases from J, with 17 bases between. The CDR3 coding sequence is TGCGCCAGCAGTGCAGCGGAGTGGGTAGACGAGCAGTACTTC. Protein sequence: CASSAAEWVDEQYF.

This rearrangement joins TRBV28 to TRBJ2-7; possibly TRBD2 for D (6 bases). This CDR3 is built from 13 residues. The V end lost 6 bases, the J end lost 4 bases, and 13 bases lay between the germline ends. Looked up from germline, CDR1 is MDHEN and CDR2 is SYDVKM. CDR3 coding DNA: TGTGCCAGCAGGGAGGGATGGGCGTACGAGCAGTACTTC. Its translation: CASREGWAYEQYF. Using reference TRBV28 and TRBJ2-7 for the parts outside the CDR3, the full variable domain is DVKVTQSSRYLVKRTGEKVFLECVQDMDHENMFWYRQDPGLGLRLIYFSYDVKMKEKGDIPEGYSVSREKKERFSLILESASTNQTSMYLCASREGWAYEQYFGPGTRLTVT.

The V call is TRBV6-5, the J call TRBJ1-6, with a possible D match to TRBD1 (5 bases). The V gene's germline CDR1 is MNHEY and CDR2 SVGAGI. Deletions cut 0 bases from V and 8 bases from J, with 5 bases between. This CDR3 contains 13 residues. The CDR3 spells CASSYSGDSPLHF. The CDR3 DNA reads TGTGCCAGCAGTTACTCGGGGGATTCACCCCTCCACTTT.